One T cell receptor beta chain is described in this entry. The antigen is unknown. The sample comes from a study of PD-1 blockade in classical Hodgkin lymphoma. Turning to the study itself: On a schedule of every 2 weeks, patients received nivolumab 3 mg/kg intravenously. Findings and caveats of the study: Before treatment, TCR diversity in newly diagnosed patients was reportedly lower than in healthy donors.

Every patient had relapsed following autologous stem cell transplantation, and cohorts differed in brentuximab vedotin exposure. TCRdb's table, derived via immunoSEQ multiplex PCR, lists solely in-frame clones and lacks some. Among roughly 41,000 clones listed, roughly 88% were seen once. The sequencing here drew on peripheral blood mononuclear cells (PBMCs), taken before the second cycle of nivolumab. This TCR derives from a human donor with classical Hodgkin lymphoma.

The CDR3 reads CASGPRFRDTGYTF. CDR3 DNA: TGTGCTAGTGGTCCACGCTTCCGGGACACTGGCTACACCTTC. J is TRBJ1-2 and V is TRBV12-5; TRBD1 might be the D (6 bases). Germline V gene sequence: CDR1 LGHNT, CDR2 FRNRAP. This CDR3 contains 14 residues. V shed 5 bases and J shed 7 bases, with 17 bases lying between them.